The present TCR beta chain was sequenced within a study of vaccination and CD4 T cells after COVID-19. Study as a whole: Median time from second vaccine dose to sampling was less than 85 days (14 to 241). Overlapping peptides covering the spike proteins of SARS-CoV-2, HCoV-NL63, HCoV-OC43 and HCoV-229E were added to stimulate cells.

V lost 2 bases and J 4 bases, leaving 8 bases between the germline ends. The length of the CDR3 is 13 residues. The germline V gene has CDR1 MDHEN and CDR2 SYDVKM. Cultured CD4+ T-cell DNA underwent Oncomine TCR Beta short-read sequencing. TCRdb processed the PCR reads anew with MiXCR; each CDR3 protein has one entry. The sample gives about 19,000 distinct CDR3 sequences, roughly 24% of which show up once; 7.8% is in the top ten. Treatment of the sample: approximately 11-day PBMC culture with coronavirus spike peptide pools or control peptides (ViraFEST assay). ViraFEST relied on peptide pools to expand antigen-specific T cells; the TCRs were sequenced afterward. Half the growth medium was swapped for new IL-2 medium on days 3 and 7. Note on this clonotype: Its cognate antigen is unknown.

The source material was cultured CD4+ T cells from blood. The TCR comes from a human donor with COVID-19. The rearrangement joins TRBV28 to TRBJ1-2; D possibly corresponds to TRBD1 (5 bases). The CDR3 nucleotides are TGTGCCAGCAGTTTACAAGGGACCTATGGCTACACCTTC. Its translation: CASSLQGTYGYTF.